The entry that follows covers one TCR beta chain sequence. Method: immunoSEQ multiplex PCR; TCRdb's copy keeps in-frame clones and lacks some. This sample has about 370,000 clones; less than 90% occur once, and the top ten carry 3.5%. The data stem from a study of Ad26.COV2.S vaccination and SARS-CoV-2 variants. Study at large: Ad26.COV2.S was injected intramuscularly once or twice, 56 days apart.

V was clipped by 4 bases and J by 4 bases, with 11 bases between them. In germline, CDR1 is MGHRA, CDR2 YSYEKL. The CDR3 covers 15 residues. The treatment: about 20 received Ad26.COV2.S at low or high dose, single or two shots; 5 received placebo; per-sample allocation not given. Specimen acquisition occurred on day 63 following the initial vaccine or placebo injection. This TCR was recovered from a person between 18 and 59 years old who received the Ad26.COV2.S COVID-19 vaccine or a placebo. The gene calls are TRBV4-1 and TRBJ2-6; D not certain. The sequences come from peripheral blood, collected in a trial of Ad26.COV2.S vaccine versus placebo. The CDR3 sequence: CASSLRYTGANVLTF. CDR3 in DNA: TGCGCCAGCAGCCTTCGGTATACAGGGGCCAACGTCCTGACTTTC.